These 13 T cell receptor beta chains came from one sample sequenced in a study of beta chain features in type 1 diabetes. The entirety of the isolated RNA underwent reverse transcription, so expressed TCRB transcripts were sequenced. Sequenced by immunoSEQ multiplex PCR; TCRdb stores in-frame clones only, minus some. This table has 970,000 or so clones, 15% to 20% appearing once. Sequencing input: naive CD4+ T cells from blood. All receptors derive from a woman younger than 30 in good health.

The rearrangement joins TRBV6-1 to TRBJ2-5, with 9 bases fitting TRBD2. Germline assignment: CDR1 MNHNS and CDR2 SASEGT. This CDR3 spans 13 amino acids. J lost 5 bases, V lost 10 bases, and 8 bases had no gene match. In DNA, the CDR3 is TGTGCCATCGGCGGGAGGGCCGAGGAGACCCAGTACTTC. It translates to CAIGGRAEETQYF.

This clone was counted a few times. The V call is TRBV7-2, the J call TRBJ2-3; D not certain. The CDR3 has 13 residues. V lost 1 base, J lost 6 bases, and 8 bases lay in between. In germline, CDR1 is SGHTA, CDR2 FQGNSA. In nucleotides, the CDR3 is TGTGCCAGCAGCTTAGACGTAGCCGATACGCAGTATTTT. Translating it yields CASSLDVADTQYF. The full variable domain, in which reference TRBV7-2 and TRBJ2-3 provide the parts outside the CDR3, is GAGVSQSPSNKVTEKGKDVELRCDPISGHTALYWYRQSLGQGLEFLIYFQGNSAPDKSGLPSDRFSAERTGGSVSTLTIQRTQQEDSAVYLCASSLDVADTQYFGPGTRLTVL.

This clone was recorded a few times. The chain joins TRBV10-3 to TRBJ2-3; 11 bases are shared with TRBD2. In germline, CDR1 is ENHRY, CDR2 SYGVKD. There are 15 residues in the CDR3. V dropped 3 bases and J dropped 4; count of bases not matched to a gene: 3. DNA of the CDR3: TGTGCCATCAGTGATTTAGCGGGAGGGTCAGATACGCAGTATTTT. Protein product: CAISDLAGGSDTQYF.

The chain combines TRBV7-2 with TRBJ2-1; TRBD2 matches at 11 bases. CDR3 length: 17 residues. V shed 2 bases and J 5 bases; nucleotides not matched to a gene: 8. CDR1 SGHTA and CDR2 FQGNSA come from the germline V gene. CDR3 sequence reads: CASSLPPGTSGNNEQFF. CDR3 nucleotides: TGTGCCAGCAGCTTACCCCCCGGGACTAGCGGAAACAATGAGCAGTTCTTC. The complete variable domain, with remaining parts taken from reference TRBV7-2 and TRBJ2-1, reads GAGVSQSPSNKVTEKGKDVELRCDPISGHTALYWYRQSLGQGLEFLIYFQGNSAPDKSGLPSDRFSAERTGGSVSTLTIQRTQQEDSAVYLCASSLPPGTSGNNEQFFGPGTRLTVL.

A remark on this clone: This sample includes further DNA sequences coding for the same CDR3. V gene TRBV28 combines with J gene TRBJ1-2; D unresolved. CDR3 length equals 12 residues. Trimming left V 3 bases short and J 3 bases short, with 5 bases between. Per the germline V gene, CDR1 is MDHEN and CDR2 is SYDVKM. CDR3 region: CASSFQYYGYTF. DNA for the CDR3: TGTGCCAGCAGTTTCCAATACTATGGCTACACCTTC.

The genes are TRBV19 and TRBJ2-5, with a weak D call TRBD2 (5 bases). The CDR3 has 15 amino acids. The ends were cut back, 1 base at V and 2 bases at J, with 11 bases in the middle. Germline V lookup: CDR1 LNHDA, CDR2 SQIVND (reference sequence). CDR3 region: CASSIGRYRQETQYF. The CDR3 DNA is TGTGCCAGTAGTATAGGGAGGTACCGGCAAGAGACCCAGTACTTC.

This clone has more than one count but fewer than ten. The gene calls are TRBV18 and TRBJ2-4; TRBD1 is a possible D gene (6 bases). The CDR3 contains 17 residues. CDR1 and CDR2 (germline): KGHSH, LQKENI. Trimming pared 3 bases from V and 0 bases from J, leaving 15 bases between. CDR3 sequence: CASSPRVGQIAKNIQYF. DNA of the CDR3: TGTGCCAGCTCACCGAGGGTTGGACAGATAGCCAAAAACATTCAGTACTTC.

This clone has more than one count but fewer than ten. V is TRBV4-3 and J is TRBJ2-1; D might be TRBD2 (5 bases). V was trimmed by 2 bases and J by 5 bases, leaving 13 bases between them. The CDR3 totals 15 residues. Looked up from germline, CDR1 is LGHNA and CDR2 is YSLEER. CDR3 sequence (DNA): TGCGCCAGCAGCCAAAGCGGTATAGGTCACAATGAGCAGTTCTTC. Protein: CASSQSGIGHNEQFF.

This clone was counted between two and nine times. The DNA for the CDR3 is TGTGCCAGTAGGACTAGCGGGAGTAGCTATGAGCAGTTCTTC. This codes for CASRTSGSSYEQFF. The chain uses TRBV19 and TRBJ2-1, with TRBD2 matching over 12 bases. J gave up 8 bases and V 6 bases, and 5 bases lay outside the gene matches. This CDR3 comprises 14 residues. Germline CDR1 LNHDA, CDR2 SQIVND (reference sequence). Complete variable domain (other parts from reference TRBV19 and TRBJ2-1): DGGITQSPKYLFRKEGQNVTLSCEQNLNHDAMYWYRQDPGQGLRLIYYSQIVNDFQKGDIAEGYSVSREKKESFPLTVTSAQKNPTAFYLCASRTSGSSYEQFFGPGTRLTVL.

This clone was seen ten or more times. The V and J genes are TRBV14 and TRBJ2-1; weak D call: TRBD2 (6 bases). CDR1 is SGHDN and CDR2 is FVKESK in the germline V gene. Trimming took 4 bases from V and 8 from J, leaving 15 bases between them. This CDR3 is built from 14 residues. CDR3 amino acids: CASSLRDFEDEQFF. CDR3 sequence (DNA): TGTGCCAGCAGCCTCCGGGACTTCGAGGATGAGCAGTTCTTC.

This clone has only a few counts. The same CDR3 also results from other DNA sequences found in this sample. The rearrangement uses TRBV6-5 and TRBJ2-1, with D unresolved. Trimming removed 6 bases from V and 0 bases from J, with 6 bases in between. The germline V gene has CDR1 MNHEY and CDR2 SVGAGI. The CDR3 contains 13 residues. CDR3: CASRASSYNEQFF. The CDR3 DNA reads TGTGCCAGCAGGGCCAGCTCCTACAATGAGCAGTTCTTC.

The V call is TRBV2, the J call TRBJ1-2; 8 positions agree with TRBD1. The CDR3 loop spans 16 amino acids. CDR1 is SNHLY and CDR2 is FYNNEI in the germline V gene. V was clipped by 0 bases and J by 6 bases; unmatched bases: 9. The CDR3 spells CASSEAGAGGRNGYTF. Written as DNA, the CDR3 is TGTGCCAGCAGTGAAGCCGGGGCAGGGGGCCGGAATGGCTACACCTTC.

The rearrangement joins TRBV10-3 to TRBJ2-2; D possibly corresponds to TRBD2 (5 bases). Germline CDR1 reads ENHRY; CDR2 reads SYGVKD. The length of the CDR3 is 16 residues. The germline V and J ends were trimmed by 7 bases and 5 bases, with 20 bases remaining between them. The chain's CDR3 is CAITTERAGRTGELFF. CDR3 nucleotides: TGTGCCATCACCACTGAGAGGGCCGGACGGACCGGGGAGCTGTTTTTT.